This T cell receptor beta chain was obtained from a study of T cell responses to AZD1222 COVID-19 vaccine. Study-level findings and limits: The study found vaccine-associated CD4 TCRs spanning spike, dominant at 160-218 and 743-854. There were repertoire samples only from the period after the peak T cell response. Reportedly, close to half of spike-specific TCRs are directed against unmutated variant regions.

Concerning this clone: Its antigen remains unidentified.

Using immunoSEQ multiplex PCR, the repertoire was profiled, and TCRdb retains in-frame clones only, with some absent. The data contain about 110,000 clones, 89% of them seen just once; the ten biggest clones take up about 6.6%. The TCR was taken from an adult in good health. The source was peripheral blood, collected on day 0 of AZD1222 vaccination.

The CDR3 loop is CASSTTVNTLNTEAFF. CDR3 DNA sequence: TGTGCCAGTAGTACGACAGTGAACACCCTTAACACTGAAGCTTTCTTT. V gene TRBV19 combines with J gene TRBJ1-1; possible D gene TRBD1, 5 bases. Trimming cost V 4 bases and J 2 bases, with 17 bases left between them. From germline, CDR1 is LNHDA and CDR2 SQIVND (reference sequence). The CDR3 sequence is 16 residues long.